This TCR beta chain came from a study of blood T cell repertoires in COVID-19. Clones were read by immunoSEQ multiplex PCR, and TCRdb kept only the in-frame ones, dropping some. Of roughly 110,000 clones listed, around 80% are singletons. Trimming shortened V by 0 bases and J by 0 bases, and 9 bases separated the two germline ends. Per the germline V gene, CDR1 is LGHDT and CDR2 is YNNKEL (reference sequence). The CDR3 is 16 amino acids. The material sequenced was peripheral blood. The chain employs TRBV3-1 (or the pseudogene TRBV3-2) and TRBJ1-3; D gene unclear. This sequence originates from a woman aged 70-85 years with acute or convalescent COVID-19. This CDR3 reads CASSQDGSLSGNTIYF. The CDR3 nucleotides are TGTGCCAGCAGCCAAGACGGGTCCCTCTCTGGAAACACCATATATTTT.